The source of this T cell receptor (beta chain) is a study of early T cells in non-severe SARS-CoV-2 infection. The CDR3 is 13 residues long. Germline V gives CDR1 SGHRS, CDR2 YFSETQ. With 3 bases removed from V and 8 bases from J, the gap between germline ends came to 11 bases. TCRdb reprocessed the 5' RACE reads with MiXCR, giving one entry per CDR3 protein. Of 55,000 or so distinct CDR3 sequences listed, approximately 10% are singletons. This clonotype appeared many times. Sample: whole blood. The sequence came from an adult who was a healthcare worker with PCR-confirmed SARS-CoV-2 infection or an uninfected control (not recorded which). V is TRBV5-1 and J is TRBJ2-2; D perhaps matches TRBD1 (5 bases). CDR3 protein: CASSSDSEGELFF. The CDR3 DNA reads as TGCGCCAGCAGCTCCGACAGTGAAGGGGAGCTGTTTTTT.